This T cell receptor (beta chain) was recovered during a study of blood T cell repertoires in COVID-19. About the study: COVID-19 samples from acute and convalescent phases originated in the United States, Italy and Spain.

In germline, CDR1 is MNHEY, CDR2 SMNVEV (reference sequence). The CDR3 contains 15 residues. Trimming cost V 0 bases and J 1 base, with 9 bases left between them. This clone was recorded a few times. Source study methods: Amplification of reference gene primers provided the estimated nucleated cell counts. Assay: immunoSEQ multiplex PCR; the TCRdb copy retains only in-frame clones and omits some. V and J calls and clone size are copied from that table; D and trimming were computed from the DNA. The sample includes about 97,000 clones, around 87% of them seen just once. The TCR sequence derives from a human donor in a cohort sampled during active COVID-19. V usage is TRBV27 and J usage is TRBJ1-1; D is unresolved. The sample was peripheral blood. The CDR3 region is CASSLSERGNTEAFF. DNA of the CDR3: TGTGCCAGCAGTTTATCGGAGCGCGGGAACACTGAAGCTTTCTTT.